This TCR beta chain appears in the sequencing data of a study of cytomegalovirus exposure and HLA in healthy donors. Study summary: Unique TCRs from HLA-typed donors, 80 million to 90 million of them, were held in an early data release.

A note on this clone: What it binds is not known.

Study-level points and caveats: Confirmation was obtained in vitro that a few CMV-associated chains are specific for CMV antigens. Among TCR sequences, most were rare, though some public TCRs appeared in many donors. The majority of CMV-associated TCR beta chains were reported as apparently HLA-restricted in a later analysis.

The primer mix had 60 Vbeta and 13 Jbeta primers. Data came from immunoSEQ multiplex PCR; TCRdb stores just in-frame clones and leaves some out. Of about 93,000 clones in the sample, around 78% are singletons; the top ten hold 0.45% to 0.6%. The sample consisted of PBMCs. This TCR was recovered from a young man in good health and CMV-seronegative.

Written as DNA, the CDR3 is TGTGCCAGCAGTGTGGAAGGGAGCCATGGCTACACCTTC. It translates to CASSVEGSHGYTF. The genes are TRBV6-4 and TRBJ1-2; D gene unclear. V was pared by 4 bases and J by 6 bases, with 12 bases between. CDR3 length equals 13 residues. Germline V gene sequence: CDR1 MRHNA, CDR2 SNTAGT.